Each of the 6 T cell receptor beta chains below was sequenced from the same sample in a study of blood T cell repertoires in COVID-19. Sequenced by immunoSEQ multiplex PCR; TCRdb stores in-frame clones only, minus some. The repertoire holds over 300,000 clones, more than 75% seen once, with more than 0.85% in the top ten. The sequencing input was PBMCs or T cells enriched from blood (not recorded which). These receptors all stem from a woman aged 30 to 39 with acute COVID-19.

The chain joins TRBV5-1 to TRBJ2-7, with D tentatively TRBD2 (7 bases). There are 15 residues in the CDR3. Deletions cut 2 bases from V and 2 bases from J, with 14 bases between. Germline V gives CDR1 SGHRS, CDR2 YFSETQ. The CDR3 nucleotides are TGCGCCAGCAGCTTCCCAGAGGGGGGGACCTACGAGCAGTACTTC. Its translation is CASSFPEGGTYEQYF.

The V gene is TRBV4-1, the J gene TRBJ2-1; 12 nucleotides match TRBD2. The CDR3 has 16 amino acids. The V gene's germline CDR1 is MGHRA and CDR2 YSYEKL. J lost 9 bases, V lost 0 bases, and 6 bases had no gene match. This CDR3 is CASSQDRLAGAFEQFF. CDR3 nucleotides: TGCGCCAGCAGCCAAGATAGACTAGCGGGGGCTTTTGAGCAGTTCTTC.

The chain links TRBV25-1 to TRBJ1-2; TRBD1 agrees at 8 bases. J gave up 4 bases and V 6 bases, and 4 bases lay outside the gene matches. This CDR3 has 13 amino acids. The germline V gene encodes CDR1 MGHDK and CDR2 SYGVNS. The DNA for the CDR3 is TGTGCCAGCAGCGAGGGGACAGGCTATGGCTACACCTTC. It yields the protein CASSEGTGYGYTF.

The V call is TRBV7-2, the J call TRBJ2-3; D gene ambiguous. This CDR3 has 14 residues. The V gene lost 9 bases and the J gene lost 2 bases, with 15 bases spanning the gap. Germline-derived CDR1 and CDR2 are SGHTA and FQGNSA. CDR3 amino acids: CASKRQSSTDTQYF. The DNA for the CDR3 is TGTGCCAGTAAGAGGCAGTCGTCCACAGATACGCAGTATTTT.

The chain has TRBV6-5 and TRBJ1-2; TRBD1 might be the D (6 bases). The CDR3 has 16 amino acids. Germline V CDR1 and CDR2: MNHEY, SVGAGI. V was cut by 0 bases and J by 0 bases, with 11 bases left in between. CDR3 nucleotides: TGTGCCAGCAGTTACTCCCTCCACAGGGCTAACTATGGCTACACCTTC. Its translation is CASSYSLHRANYGYTF.

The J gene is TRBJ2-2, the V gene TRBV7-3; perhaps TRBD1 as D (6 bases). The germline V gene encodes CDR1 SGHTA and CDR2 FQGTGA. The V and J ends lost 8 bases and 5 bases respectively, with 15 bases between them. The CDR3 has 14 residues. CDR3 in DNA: TGTGCCAGCGCCCACAGGGCATTGACCGGGGAGCTGTTTTTT. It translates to CASAHRALTGELFF.